This section outlines one T cell receptor beta chain sequence together with its context. The specificity of this receptor is unknown. Per-base qualities were not stored, and no clone one base away is much larger. The germline V gene (reference sequence) gives CDR1 as LGHDT and CDR2 as YNNKEL. V and J lose 1 base and 1 base, and a span of 5 bases separates them. Taken from cysteine to phenylalanine, the CDR3 has 14 residues. Only the CDR3 region is kept as DNA, spanning 42 bases read in frame from base 1. Enrolling through a virtual design, the prospective study's participants ranged in age from roughly 18 to 100 years and lived across around 25 United States geographic areas. To assign participants to cohorts, the prospective study relied on clinical history that participants themselves reported in a screening survey and a study questionnaire. For ImmuneRACE Cohort 3, a participant was defined as recovered based on two consecutive negative NP/OP PCR tests, clearance by a healthcare professional, or resolution of symptoms. In the prospective study, whole blood, serum and a nasopharyngeal or oropharyngeal swab were collected from each participant by mobile phlebotomists. Additional blood draws and questionnaires over an approximately 2-month period could optionally be provided by prospective study participants. Prospective study blood samples were shipped either frozen or at room temperature before DNA extraction.

TCRbeta CDR3 regions were amplified from genomic DNA using the immunoSEQ Assay, a bias-controlled multiplex PCR. The authors' pipeline ran thus. The number of nucleated cells in each sample was estimated by amplification of reference gene primers within the assay. Sequence reads were collapsed and filtered to measure the absolute abundance of every unique TCRbeta CDR3 rearrangement. For each sample, productive Simpson clonality was calculated as the square root of Simpson's diversity index over productive rearrangements. The table comes from immuneACCESS by way of TCRdb, which keeps in-frame sequences with V and J called. Part of the clones is missing from these tables; in studies checked, under half for an unresolved V gene and the rest for unknown reasons. V and J calls and clone size follow that table, whereas D and trimming were derived from the DNA. This sample has some 170,000 clones in its table, and more than 65% of those were observed once. The ten most abundant clones make up roughly 15% of the sample.

The data belong to a study of blood T cell repertoires in COVID-19 (dated by TCRdb to 2020 to 2021). With regard to the full study: The collaborator samples originated in the United States, Italy and Spain and spanned the acute and convalescent phases of COVID-19. The samples were drawn from the first 160 participants of the ongoing ImmuneRACE study and from over 950 subjects provided by 6 global collaborators. HLA class I and class II types, where available, came from metadata supplied by the sample provider rather than from assay-based typing. A freely available public database, intended as a resource for researchers studying the immune response to SARS-CoV-2, is where the repertoires were released. Sample metadata almost always included a de-identified subject ID, COVID-19 status, age in years and sex. The material from the prospective study consisted of cDNA or gDNA derived from T cells, B-cell-depleted T cells, or PBMCs. The dataset comprised deeply sampled blood TCRbeta repertoires from subjects exposed to, actively infected with, or recovered from COVID-19. The paper as a whole reports these results and caveats: The quantity of clinical and demographic metadata differed by source and by participant and was supplied without curation.

The source of this sequence is a man aged 50-60 years who had recovered from COVID-19. The chain was built from TRBV3-1 (or the pseudogene TRBV3-2) and TRBJ1-5; the D gene remains uncertain. The source material was PBMCs or T cells enriched from blood (not recorded which). The CDR3 in this case is CASSQGASNQPQHF. The bases are TGTGCCAGCAGCCAAGGCGCCAGCAATCAGCCCCAGCATTTT.